This T cell receptor beta chain came from a study of CD8 T cells in Susac syndrome (dated by TCRdb to the late 2010s). As for the study more broadly: The study used repertoire sequencing to test whether antigen drove CD8+ T cell activation and differentiation in Susac syndrome. CD8+ T cell repertoire clonality was compared between over 9 healthy donors, approximately 14 Susac syndrome patients and 15 multiple sclerosis patients. The research as a whole found: The study acknowledged that relatively few individuals were included in the TCR sequencing and HLA analysis.

From a lookup of the germline V gene, CDR1 and CDR2 are MNHEY and SVGAGI. The germline V and J ends show losses of 2 bases and 2 bases respectively, and no gene match explains 8 bases of the junction. The CDR3 runs 16 amino acids, cysteine and phenylalanine included. The DNA shown is the 48-base CDR3, in frame from base 1. Comments on this clonotype: Its cognate antigen has yet to be identified. Base quality data are lacking; no much larger clone is found one base away.

High-throughput TCR beta sequencing profiled peripheral blood CD8+ and CD4+ T cells from healthy donors, Susac syndrome patients and multiple sclerosis patients. The multiple sclerosis controls were treatment-naive patients whose relapsing-remitting disease, either stable or active, fulfilled the revised McDonald criteria. Bulk CD8+ and CD4+ T cells were purified by magnetic negative isolation, while CD8+ TEMRA cells were enriched using FACS. Blood was collected in EDTA tubes and processed within 24 hours, with PBMCs isolated through density gradient centrifugation. PBMCs destined for TCR sequencing were cryopreserved in liquid nitrogen and later thawed in a 37 °C water bath. The sorted or isolated CD4+, CD8+ and CD8+ TEMRA cells reached a purity of at least 90%. RNA was extracted using the RNeasy kit, and roughly 0.5 to 1 microgram was reverse transcribed with random hexamers. The immunoSEQ multiplex PCR assay, which covers 54 Vbeta and 13 Jbeta segments, was used to amplify TCR beta CDR3 regions. Bias from PCR amplification was corrected by using a synthetic template baseline for primer optimization and for computational correction. In the original analysis: Only productive sequences were kept, with reads annotated to V, D and J genes according to IMGT and analyzed in immunoSEQ Analyzer. Clonality was computed as one minus Shannon entropy normalized by log2 of the number of productive unique sequences. For each patient and control, public and private clones were evaluated among the 100 most prevalent clones. Clones were defined as Susac-specific when absent from the healthy and MS cohorts, from fewer than 1,300 published viral clones and from other ImmuneACCESS disease sequences. The public reads were quality trimmed at Q25 with fastp and then assembled into clones with MiXCR by TCRdb, keeping productive beta chains. All rows with the same CDR3 protein become a single entry with the most common DNA and genes. TCRdb's processing, not the study's, gives the V and J calls here. Present in this sample are around 280,000 distinct CDR3 sequences, roughly 84% of which were seen just once. Over 0.09% of the sample is in the top ten clones.

Sequenced material: CD8+ T cells from PBMCs. This sequence was found in a human donor with multiple sclerosis. Rearrangement joined TRBV6-5 to TRBJ2-7; the central 8 bases match TRBD1. The CDR3 has the sequence CASSYLGTGTPYEQYF. The sequence in DNA is TGTGCCAGCAGTTACCTTGGGACAGGCACACCCTACGAGCAGTACTTC.